This T cell receptor beta chain emerged from a study of T cells in Graves' hyperthyroidism and ophthalmopathy (dated by TCRdb to between 2018 and 2021). Turning to the overall study: Peripheral blood samples were taken at the time of initial diagnosis, prior to any treatment. A discovery cohort of roughly 100 patients, approximately 44 with Graves' ophthalmopathy and about 60 with stable Graves' hyperthyroidism, was used to find distinguishing TCR V-J signatures. Whether ophthalmopathy could be predicted prospectively was tested in an independent validation cohort made up of about 18 hyperthyroidism patients plus 17 patients who later progressed to ophthalmopathy. For training and testing, the 95 to 100 patients in the discovery cohort were randomly divided in a 7:3 ratio. The study also compared thyroid tissue and blood T-cell repertoires from more than 5 Graves' hyperthyroidism patients. After blood sampling, hyperthyroidism patients were treated with methimazole at a starting dose of 30 mg daily, and ophthalmopathy patients were treated with high-dose intravenous methylprednisolone. TCR Vbeta CDR3 sequencing of some 140 peripheral blood samples (43 ophthalmopathy, about 75 hyperthyroidism and some 17 progressor patients) is reported in the paper.

This clonotype turned up a few times. There is no known antigen for this receptor. The record has no base qualities; no much larger clone is one base away. TCR beta CDR3 regions were amplified from RNA transcripts. The TCR CDR3 was subjected to a first round of RT-PCR using the HTBI primer set and the Qiagen OneStep RT-PCR kit. The libraries were constructed in a second round of multiplex PCR and then size-selected and purified. The libraries were sequenced on an Illumina HiSeq2000 using paired-end 100 bp reads. In the paper's pipeline: SOAPnuke was used to process the raw data, throwing out any read that contained adapters or uncalled bases, had a mean Phred below 15, or lacked an exact constant-primer or identifier match. COPE v1.2.5 was used to merge high-quality paired reads, and clonotypes were defined as unique nucleotide sequences. Clonotypes were aligned to IMGT TRBV, TRBD and TRBJ reference segments using MiTCR v1.1. Analysis was restricted to V-J combinations with a frequency above 0.0001, which covered 99% to 99.2% of repertoires. A TCS score was defined as the ratio between F50 (clonal expansion) and ExV (chaos), using BLOSUM62-based TCRdist between CDR3 peptides within each V-J. Welch's t-statistics and random forest reduced around 510 V-J features to roughly 13, which were used in a naive Bayes classifier (R e1071). TCRdb reanalyzed the raw reads on its own, using fastp at Q25 for trimming and MiXCR for clone calling, and kept in-frame beta chains. Each entry merges the rows of one CDR3 protein and shows their most common DNA and genes. It is TCRdb's table, rather than the study itself, that gives the V and J calls and clone size. This sample lists 600,000 to 850,000 distinct CDR3 sequences; 18% were detected once. Jointly, the top ten make up 16% of the sample.

The CDR3 sequence holds 15 residues, the cysteine and phenylalanine included. Just CDR3 DNA is preserved here, 45 bases in frame from base 1. The germline V gene (reference sequence) yields LNHDA for CDR1 and SQIVND for CDR2. Trimming removed 5 bases from V and 2 bases from J; the gene matches leave 8 bases unexplained. Hyperthyroidism patients were newly diagnosed, with disease duration under 2 months, and aged 18 to 65 years. Patients with uncontrolled infections, other autoimmune diseases, pregnancy or lactation were excluded. Diagnoses were established on the basis of clinical symptoms, serum thyroxine and TRAb, thyroid ultrasound, and orbital computed tomography. For progressor patients, blood was drawn at the first diagnosis of hyperthyroidism, before any ophthalmopathy symptoms had appeared. PBMCs were isolated from 7.5 to 10 ml of fresh peripheral blood by Ficoll-Paque density gradient centrifugation. Patients classed as progressors first received a Graves' hyperthyroidism diagnosis and then went on to develop ophthalmopathy during follow-up. Trizol reagent was used to extract total RNA, and RNA quality was then checked on an Agilent 2100 Bioanalyzer.

The paper's findings and limits, for the study overall: No statistical method was used to set the sample size in advance, and investigators knew the group allocation. A 13 V-J signature model separated ophthalmopathy from stable hyperthyroidism, with roughly 88% sensitivity and about 81% specificity in cross-validation and 80%/75% in testing. In validation, the model predicted progression to ophthalmopathy a median of roughly six months before onset, with roughly 71% sensitivity and just under 75% specificity. Blood samples also contained most of the expanded thyroid clonotypes (frequency above 0.001), which suggests that blood repertoires may reflect thyroid immune responses.

The rearranged chain carries TRBV19 and TRBJ2-7; 8 central bases correspond to TRBD2. Sequenced material: blood. The receptor was isolated from a woman in her 50s with Graves' hyperthyroidism that later progressed to Graves' ophthalmopathy. The DNA sequence follows: TGTGCCAGTAGTGGAAGCGGGGGACGTACCTACGAGCAGTACTTC. Its coded protein is CASSGSGGRTYEQYF.